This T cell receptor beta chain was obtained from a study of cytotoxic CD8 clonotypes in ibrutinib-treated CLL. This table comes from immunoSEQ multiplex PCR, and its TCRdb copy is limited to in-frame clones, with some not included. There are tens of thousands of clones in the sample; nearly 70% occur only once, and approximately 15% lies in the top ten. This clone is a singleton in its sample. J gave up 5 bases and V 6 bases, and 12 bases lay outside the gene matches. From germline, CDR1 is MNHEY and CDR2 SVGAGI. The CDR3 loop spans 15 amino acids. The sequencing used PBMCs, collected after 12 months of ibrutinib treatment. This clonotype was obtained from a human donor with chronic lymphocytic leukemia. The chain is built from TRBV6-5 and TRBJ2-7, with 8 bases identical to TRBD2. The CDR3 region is CASSPTGGGTNEQYF. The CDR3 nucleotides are TGTGCCAGCAGCCCCACGGGGGGGGGCACTAACGAGCAGTACTTC.